These 21 T cell receptor beta chains originate from one sample sequenced in a study of T cells in Graves' hyperthyroidism and ophthalmopathy. Amplified TCR beta CDR3 regions derived from RNA transcripts. During a first-round RT-PCR of the TCR CDR3, the HTBI primer set was used. TCRdb ran MiXCR on the multiplex PCR reads and lists one entry per CDR3 protein. The sample lists 450,000 to 650,000 distinct CDR3 sequences, 12% to 15% seen once, with roughly 7% in the top ten. Sequencing used blood. The receptors shown here come from a woman under 30 with Graves' ophthalmopathy.

This clonotype appeared once. The CDR3 here is CASSPGQGARGGTEAFF. CDR3 nucleotide sequence: TGTGCCAGCAGCCCCGGACAGGGGGCGCGGGGGGGCACTGAAGCTTTCTTT. V and J are TRBV7-2 and TRBJ1-1; 11 bases map to TRBD1. The V and J ends lost 5 bases and 4 bases, in that order; junction bases with no gene match: 12. Germline V CDR1 and CDR2: SGHTA, FQGNSA. CDR3 length: 17 residues.

The table lists this clonotype with a few counts. This rearrangement joins TRBV19 to TRBJ2-6; 9 bases line up with TRBD2. With 8 bases clipped from V and 1 base from J, the junction kept 6 bases outside the gene matches. The germline V gene encodes CDR1 LNHDA and CDR2 SQIVND (reference sequence). CDR3 length equals 16 residues. CDR3 nucleotides: TGTGCCAGTTCCCGGGCGGGAGGGTCTGGGGCCAACGTCCTGACTTTC. Translated: CASSRAGGSGANVLTF.

This clonotype was seen ten or more times. The rearrangement uses TRBV29-1 and TRBJ1-5; D might be TRBD1 (6 bases). The CDR3 runs 14 residues. The V gene's germline CDR1 is SQVTM and CDR2 ANQGSEA. Trimming took off 4 bases at V and 2 bases at J, with 12 bases between the two ends. The CDR3 DNA follows: TGCAGCGTTGTGGGGGCCGGGGGCAATCAGCCCCAGCATTTT. It yields the protein CSVVGAGGNQPQHF.

This clonotype was counted ten times or more. The rearrangement joins TRBV11-2 to TRBJ2-5; maybe TRBD2 (5 bases). The CDR3 totals 17 residues. Germline CDR1 reads SGHAT; CDR2 reads FQNNGV. V lost 3 bases, J lost 5 bases, and 22 bases lay in between. In nucleotides, the CDR3 is TGTGCCAGCAGCTTTGGGGTGAAGCCGGGTGGGGAGGAGACCCAGTACTTC. The encoded protein is CASSFGVKPGGEETQYF.

In its sample, this clonotype was seen a few times. This chain's CDR3 is CASSQDETSGSGETQYF. CDR3 nucleotide sequence: TGTGCCAGCAGCCAAGACGAGACTAGCGGGAGTGGGGAGACCCAGTACTTC. The chain employs TRBV14 and TRBJ2-5; TRBD2 matches 12 bases. The CDR3 extends over 17 amino acids. Germline CDR1 reads SGHDN; CDR2 reads FVKESK. J gave up 5 bases and V 0 bases, and 7 bases lay outside the gene matches. The whole variable domain, remainder taken from reference TRBV14 and TRBJ2-5, is EAGVTQFPSHSVIEKGQTVTLRCDPISGHDNLYWYRRVMGKEIKFLLHFVKESKQDESGMPNNRFLAERTGGTYSTLKVQPAELEDSGVYFCASSQDETSGSGETQYFGPGTRLLVL.

J is TRBJ2-7 and V is TRBV20-1; tentative D call: TRBD1 (6 bases). The CDR3 contains 14 residues. Trimming cost V 4 bases and J 4 bases, with 17 bases left between them. Germline values: CDR1 DFQATT, CDR2 SNEGSKA (reference sequence). CDR3 residues: CSATRDTLQYEQYF. In DNA form, the CDR3 reads TGCAGTGCTACTCGGGACACCCTCCAATACGAGCAGTACTTC.

J is TRBJ1-1 and V is TRBV20-1, with D tentatively TRBD1 (5 bases). V lost 0 bases, J lost 1 base, and 6 bases lay in between. This CDR3 spans 13 amino acids. Germline CDR1 is DFQATT and CDR2 is SNEGSKA (reference sequence). CDR3 sequence: CSARETENTEAFF. In DNA, the CDR3 is TGCAGTGCTAGAGAGACAGAGAACACTGAAGCTTTCTTT.

This clonotype appeared many times. The CDR3 sequence: CASSLPGLPLLEQYF. The CDR3 nucleotides read TGTGCCAGCAGCCTACCGGGACTTCCCCTACTCGAGCAGTACTTC. The chain links TRBV11-2 to TRBJ2-7; weak D call: TRBD2 (6 bases). Trimming shortened V by 5 bases and J by 6 bases, and 20 bases separated the two germline ends. The CDR3 has 15 amino acids. From germline, CDR1 is SGHAT and CDR2 FQNNGV.

In this sample, this clonotype turned up a few times. This chain connects TRBV6-1 to TRBJ2-7, with 7 nucleotides matching TRBD1. This CDR3 has 13 amino acids. The germline gives CDR1 MNHNS, CDR2 SASEGT. Losses at the gene ends were 5 bases for V and 5 bases for J; bases not matched to a gene: 6. CDR3 sequence reads: CASSYRGRDEQYF. CDR3 bases: TGTGCCAGCAGTTATAGGGGGCGAGACGAGCAGTACTTC.

This clonotype was counted many times. The chain carries TRBV12-3 or TRBV12-4 and TRBJ1-5; D gene ambiguous. CDR3 length: 14 amino acids. V was shortened by 2 bases and J by 3 bases, with 8 bases between the two germline ends. CDR3 region: CASSLLQANQPQHF. As DNA, the CDR3 is TGTGCCAGCAGTTTATTGCAGGCCAATCAGCCCCAGCATTTT.

A note on this clonotype: A read error may account for a junction end that differs from germline. The chain employs TRBV7-7 and TRBJ2-6, with TRBD1 matching 8 bases. CDR1 and CDR2 (germline): SSHAT, FNYEAQ (reference sequence). The CDR3 consists of 17 residues. CDR3 sequence reads: CASSSGTGPPGANVLTF. Written as DNA, the CDR3 is TGTGCTAGCAGCTCCGGGACAGGCCCACCCGGGGCCAACGTCCTGACTTTC.

This clonotype was observed a handful of times. The chain combines TRBV12-3 or TRBV12-4 with TRBJ1-5; D uncertain. Trimming took 0 bases from V and 9 from J, leaving 9 bases between them. CDR3 length: 13 residues. CDR3 sequence: CASSLAAEGPQHF. CDR3 nucleotide sequence: TGTGCCAGCAGTTTAGCCGCCGAAGGGCCCCAGCATTTT.

The sample holds many counts of this clonotype. The chain is built from TRBV2 and TRBJ1-6; D might be TRBD1 (5 bases). V lost 1 base to trimming and J lost 5 bases, with 15 bases between them. The CDR3 runs to 17 residues. Germline V gene data show CDR1 as SNHLY and CDR2 as FYNNEI. CDR3 in DNA: TGTGCCAGCAGTGAAGAAGCAGGGCCCGGGAATAATTCACCCCTCCACTTT. It encodes CASSEEAGPGNNSPLHF.

This clonotype was observed at least ten times. V and J are TRBV5-1 and TRBJ2-7, with D maybe TRBD1 (6 bases). The CDR3 contains 20 residues. V gave up 2 bases and J gave up 1 base, with 28 bases separating them. CDR1 is SGHRS and CDR2 is YFSETQ in the germline V gene. In DNA form, the CDR3 reads TGCGCCAGCAGCTTACGACAGGTCCTTCTATCCGGGAAGGTTTCCTACGAGCAGTACTTC. This sequence encodes CASSLRQVLLSGKVSYEQYF.

This clonotype was seen many times. The chain combines TRBV7-2 with TRBJ1-2; D remains ambiguous. With 1 base removed from V and 0 bases from J, the gap between germline ends came to 15 bases. CDR1 is SGHTA, CDR2 FQGNSA, per germline. This CDR3 has 17 amino acids. The chain's CDR3 is CASSLGPLATANYGYTF. CDR3 sequence (DNA): TGTGCCAGCAGCTTAGGGCCACTAGCTACTGCTAACTATGGCTACACCTTC. Filled out from reference TRBV7-2 and TRBJ1-2, the complete variable domain reads GAGVSQSPSNKVTEKGKDVELRCDPISGHTALYWYRQSLGQGLEFLIYFQGNSAPDKSGLPSDRFSAERTGGSVSTLTIQRTQQEDSAVYLCASSLGPLATANYGYTFGSGTRLTVV.

This clonotype was picked up a small number of times. This chain connects TRBV5-1 to TRBJ2-2, with TRBD2 matching over 14 bases. The CDR3 is made up of 17 amino acids. Per the germline V gene, CDR1 is SGHRS and CDR2 is YFSETQ. J gave up 5 bases and V 3 bases, and 6 bases lay outside the gene matches. CDR3: CASSSGGTSGSTGELFF. The CDR3 DNA sequence: TGCGCCAGCAGCTCCGGGGGGACTAGCGGGAGTACCGGGGAGCTGTTTTTT.

This clonotype came up a few times. A read error may explain this, as a much larger clone is one base away. The V gene is TRBV30, the J gene TRBJ2-7; 7 bases are shared with TRBD1. The CDR3 totals 12 residues. Trimming at V came to 4 bases and at J to 5 bases, leaving 5 bases not matched to a gene. Germline assignment: CDR1 GTSNPN and CDR2 SVGIG (reference sequence). The CDR3 protein is CAWNFTGDEQYF. CDR3 in DNA: TGTGCCTGGAATTTTACAGGGGACGAGCAGTACTTC. The full variable domain, its missing parts supplied by reference TRBV30 and TRBJ2-7, is SQTIHQWPATLVQPVGSPLSLECTVEGTSNPNLYWYRQAAGRGLQLLFYSVGIGQISSEVPQNLSASRPQDRQFILSSKKLLLSDSGFYLCAWNFTGDEQYFGPGTRLTVT.

Worth noting for this clonotype: The CDR3 carries no conserved terminal phenylalanine or tryptophan, so it likely arises from a read error. V usage is TRBV5-6 and J usage is TRBJ2-5, with D possibly called TRBD1 or TRBD2 (5 bases each). The germline V and J ends were trimmed by 3 bases and 1 base, with 25 bases remaining between them. Germline V gene sequence: CDR1 SGHDT, CDR2 YYEEEE. There are 19 residues in the CDR3. CDR3 sequence reads: CASSSPHFRGPFPQETQYL. The CDR3 nucleotides read TGTGCCAGCAGCTCACCGCATTTCCGGGGACCTTTTCCCCAAGAGACCCAGTACCTC.

This clonotype was observed a single time. The J gene is TRBJ2-7, the V gene TRBV12-3 or TRBV12-4; 8 bases agree with TRBD2. The CDR3 totals 13 residues. Trimming cost V 2 bases and J 10 bases; bases outside gene matches: 7. The CDR3 loop reads CASSLMSGGEQYF. The DNA of the CDR3 is TGTGCCAGCAGTTTAATGAGCGGGGGTGAACAGTACTTC.

This clonotype has ten or more counts. The V call is TRBV12-3 or TRBV12-4, the J call TRBJ2-5; D call uncertain. The CDR3 is 12 amino acids. Between the trimmed V and J ends, which lost 3 bases and 5 bases, there was a span of 7 bases. The CDR3 coding sequence is TGTGCCAGCAGTTTTTATGGGGAGACCCAGTACTTC. Encoded protein: CASSFYGETQYF.

This clonotype was recorded at least ten times. The V gene is TRBV7-2, the J gene TRBJ2-5, with D unresolved. Trimming cost V 2 bases and J 5 bases, with 6 bases left between them. The germline V gene has CDR1 SGHTA and CDR2 FQGNSA. The CDR3 has 12 amino acids. The CDR3 bases are TGTGCCAGCAGCTTATGGAGCGAGACCCAGTACTTC. Translating it yields CASSLWSETQYF. The full variable domain, with the rest looked up from reference TRBV7-2 and TRBJ2-5, is GAGVSQSPSNKVTEKGKDVELRCDPISGHTALYWYRQSLGQGLEFLIYFQGNSAPDKSGLPSDRFSAERTGGSVSTLTIQRTQQEDSAVYLCASSLWSETQYFGPGTRLLVL.